Below, 24 T cell receptor beta chains from the same sample are listed, as sequenced in a study of blood T cell repertoires in COVID-19. Measured with immunoSEQ multiplex PCR; TCRdb has only the in-frame clones, and not every one. The sample has about 50,000 clones; roughly 89% are singletons. The sequenced sample consisted of peripheral blood. The receptors stem from a human donor in a cohort sampled during active COVID-19.

This clone was observed once. The chain couples TRBV5-1 to TRBJ2-3, with a possible D match to TRBD2 (5 bases). The CDR3 has 14 amino acids. Germline V gives CDR1 SGHRS, CDR2 YFSETQ. V shed 0 bases and J shed 0 bases, with 5 bases lying between them. The CDR3 loop is CASSLERSTDTQYF. The CDR3 DNA follows: TGCGCCAGCAGCTTGGAGCGGAGCACAGATACGCAGTATTTT. The variable domain in full, with the rest retrieved from reference TRBV5-1 and TRBJ2-3, is KAGVTQTPRYLIKTRGQQVTLSCSPISGHRSVSWYQQTPGQGLQFLFEYFSETQRNKGNFPGRFSGRQFSNSRSEMNVSTLELGDSALYLCASSLERSTDTQYFGPGTRLTVL.

The genes are TRBV5-1 and TRBJ2-7, with 9 bases matching TRBD1. Germline assignment: CDR1 SGHRS and CDR2 YFSETQ. This CDR3 region has 15 residues. Germline trimming cut 4 bases from V and 6 bases from J; bases unmatched to any gene: 11. CDR3 DNA sequence: TGCGCCAGCAGCCCGGACGGACAGGGGATGGGCGAGCAGTACTTC. It specifies CASSPDGQGMGEQYF. Supplemented by reference TRBV5-1 and TRBJ2-7, the full variable domain reads KAGVTQTPRYLIKTRGQQVTLSCSPISGHRSVSWYQQTPGQGLQFLFEYFSETQRNKGNFPGRFSGRQFSNSRSEMNVSTLELGDSALYLCASSPDGQGMGEQYFGPGTRLTVT.

The rearrangement uses TRBV7-8 and TRBJ2-3, with 14 bases that match TRBD2. Trimming took 5 bases from V and 1 from J; bases not matched to a gene: 11. The CDR3 has 19 amino acids. Germline CDR1 is SGHVS and CDR2 is FQNEAQ. CDR3 sequence reads: CASSLGTSGRRGGTDTQYF. CDR3 coding DNA: TGTGCCAGCAGCCTGGGGACTAGCGGGAGAAGAGGGGGCACAGATACGCAGTATTTT.

The chain couples TRBV11-3 to TRBJ2-1; D is possibly TRBD1 (5 bases). This CDR3 is built from 14 residues. Trimming stripped 5 bases from V and 6 bases from J, with 14 bases between. In germline, CDR1 is SGHNT, CDR2 YENEEA. CDR3 residues: CASSPKMGPNEQFF. In nucleotides, the CDR3 is TGTGCCAGCAGCCCCAAGATGGGGCCCAATGAGCAGTTCTTC.

The V gene is TRBV3-1 (or the pseudogene TRBV3-2), the J gene TRBJ2-1; 9 nucleotides match TRBD2. Per germline, CDR1 LGHDT and CDR2 YNNKEL (reference sequence). This CDR3 is 15 amino acids long. V shed 2 bases and J 3 bases; nucleotides not matched to a gene: 2. For the CDR3, the DNA is TGTGCCAGCAGCCAACTAGCGGGGATCTACAATGAGCAGTTCTTC. Residues: CASSQLAGIYNEQFF.

The V call is TRBV7-3, the J call TRBJ2-1; D is possibly TRBD2 (6 bases). The CDR3 has 14 amino acids. V dropped 5 bases and J dropped 6 bases, with 14 bases sitting between them. Germline V gene sequence: CDR1 SGHTA, CDR2 FQGTGA. The CDR3 here is CASSRTSTGNEQFF. The CDR3 region has the DNA TGTGCCAGCAGCCGAACTAGCACCGGCAATGAGCAGTTCTTC. Full variable domain (remainder filled in from reference TRBV7-3 and TRBJ2-1): GAGVSQTPSNKVTEKGKYVELRCDPISGHTALYWYRQSLGQGPEFLIYFQGTGAADDSGLPNDRFFAVRPEGSVSTLKIQRTERGDSAVYLCASSRTSTGNEQFFGPGTRLTVL.

This clone was found a few times. V gene TRBV28 combines with J gene TRBJ2-7; TRBD1 matches 7 bases. J lost 3 bases, V lost 4 bases, and 9 bases had no gene match. This CDR3 is built from 15 residues. Per the germline V gene, CDR1 is MDHEN and CDR2 is SYDVKM. CDR3 amino acids: CASSSHTGVVYEQYF. CDR3 bases: TGTGCCAGCAGTTCCCACACAGGGGTCGTCTACGAGCAGTACTTC. The full variable domain, with the rest looked up from reference TRBV28 and TRBJ2-7, is DVKVTQSSRYLVKRTGEKVFLECVQDMDHENMFWYRQDPGLGLRLIYFSYDVKMKEKGDIPEGYSVSREKKERFSLILESASTNQTSMYLCASSSHTGVVYEQYFGPGTRLTVT.

The V and J genes are TRBV7-6 and TRBJ2-1, with 9 bases identical to TRBD2. CDR1 is SGHVS and CDR2 is FNYEAQ in the germline V gene. V shed 1 base, J shed 0 bases, and the junction held 13 bases outside the gene matches. The CDR3 spans 20 residues. CDR3 coding DNA: TGTGCCAGCAGCTTAGGCGGGGGGGGCACTTCCCAAGGCTCCTACAATGAGCAGTTCTTC. Protein: CASSLGGGGTSQGSYNEQFF.

The chain combines TRBV5-4 with TRBJ2-7, with 14 positions matching TRBD2. V gave up 3 bases and J gave up 6 bases; unmatched junction bases: 17. The CDR3 consists of 19 residues. Germline-derived CDR1 and CDR2 are SGHNT and YYREEE (reference sequence). CDR3 in DNA: TGTGCCAGCAGCTGGGGAAAGGGAGGACTAGCGGGAGGTAAGAGCGAGCAGTACGTC. It specifies CASSWGKGGLAGGKSEQYV.

V gene TRBV28 combines with J gene TRBJ2-3; TRBD2 matches 13 bases. The CDR3 loop spans 18 amino acids. Unmatched junction bases numbered 12, after V lost 3 bases and J lost 6 bases. CDR1 and CDR2 from the germline V gene are MDHEN and SYDVKM. The CDR3 DNA is TGTGCCAGCAGTTTTAGGACTAGCGGGGGCCGGTGGGGGGATACGCAGTATTTT. Translated, it gives CASSFRTSGGRWGDTQYF. Variable domain in full (rest from reference TRBV28 and TRBJ2-3): DVKVTQSSRYLVKRTGEKVFLECVQDMDHENMFWYRQDPGLGLRLIYFSYDVKMKEKGDIPEGYSVSREKKERFSLILESASTNQTSMYLCASSFRTSGGRWGDTQYFGPGTRLTVL.

As to this clone: One end of the junction is discordant with germline, which a read error may explain. The chain employs TRBV7-3 and TRBJ2-1, with TRBD1 matching over 9 bases. The CDR3 is 17 residues long. Germline V gene sequence: CDR1 SGHTA, CDR2 FQGTGA. CDR3: CASSLTGTGTGSNEQFF. CDR3 bases: TGTGCCAGCAGCCTAACCGGGACAGGGACAGGGTCGAATGAGCAGTTCTTC.

The chain has TRBV5-6 and TRBJ2-7; D might be TRBD2 (6 bases). The CDR3 is 13 amino acids. Germline loops: CDR1 SGHDT, CDR2 YYEEEE. V lost 4 bases to trimming and J lost 3 bases, with 11 bases between them. The CDR3 DNA follows: TGTGCCAGCAGCCTACTAGCCCTCTACGAGCAGTACGTC. Its protein is CASSLLALYEQYV.

Here the CDR3 DNA reads TGTGCCAGCATATACGACAGGTTTAATCAGCCCCAGCATTTT. This sequence encodes CASIYDRFNQPQHF. This chain uses TRBV6-5 with TRBJ1-5; tentatively, D is TRBD1 (6 bases). Germline V gene data show CDR1 as MNHEY and CDR2 as SVGAGI. CDR3 length equals 14 residues. Trimming left V 7 bases short and J 4 bases short, with 14 bases between.

The chain carries TRBV7-2 and TRBJ2-7; weak D call: TRBD2 (7 bases). The CDR3 extends over 14 amino acids. V lost 5 bases and J 4 bases, leaving 15 bases between the germline ends. The germline V gene has CDR1 SGHTA and CDR2 FQGNSA. Written as DNA, the CDR3 is TGTGCCAGCAGCCAAGGGCGGGGGCGGTACGAGCAGTACTTC. This gives the protein CASSQGRGRYEQYF.

This clone was observed once. The chain combines TRBV20-1 with TRBJ2-3; no clear D. V lost 3 bases to trimming and J lost 6 bases, with 7 bases between them. This CDR3 has 11 residues. Per germline, CDR1 DFQATT and CDR2 SNEGSKA (reference sequence). CDR3 sequence reads: CSASLWDTQYF. CDR3 DNA: TGCAGTGCTAGTCTATGGGATACGCAGTATTTT.

The rearrangement links TRBV28 to TRBJ2-3, with 7 nucleotides matching TRBD2. CDR3 length: 15 residues. Per germline, CDR1 MDHEN and CDR2 SYDVKM. V shed 6 bases, J shed 3 bases, and the junction held 9 bases outside the gene matches. CDR3 in DNA: TGTGCCAGCAGCCCCCGGGGGGAGGCAACAGATACGCAGTATTTT. Translated, it gives CASSPRGEATDTQYF.

This clone was detected once. The V gene is TRBV2, the J gene TRBJ2-2; D is perhaps TRBD2 (6 bases). Trimming removed 7 bases from V and 6 bases from J, with 12 bases in between. The CDR3 is 13 residues long. Looked up from germline, CDR1 is SNHLY and CDR2 is FYNNEI. As DNA, the CDR3 is TGTGCCAGCAAAAGCTGGGGGGCCGGGGAGCTGTTTTTT. This encodes CASKSWGAGELFF.

V is TRBV29-1 and J is TRBJ2-2, with D possibly matching TRBD2 (6 bases). CDR3 length equals 17 residues. Germline lookup yields CDR1 SQVTM and CDR2 ANQGSEA. V was pared by 0 bases and J by 4 bases, with 18 bases between. The CDR3 region has the DNA TGCAGCGTTGAAGATTCCGGGGACTGGGGGAGCACCGGGGAGCTGTTTTTT. Its protein product is CSVEDSGDWGSTGELFF.

The chain uses TRBV6-1 and TRBJ1-3, with D maybe TRBD1 (6 bases). CDR1 MNHNS and CDR2 SASEGT come from the germline V gene. The CDR3 covers 16 residues. V lost 4 bases and J lost 4, with 17 bases in between. The CDR3 sequence: CASSAPGQVSGNTIYF. The CDR3 DNA reads as TGTGCCAGCAGTGCCCCGGGACAAGTGTCGGGAAACACCATATATTTT.

This clone was found once. This chain joins TRBV28 and TRBJ2-1; the match to TRBD2 covers 9 bases. In germline, CDR1 is MDHEN, CDR2 SYDVKM. The V and J ends lost 5 bases and 4 bases, in that order; junction bases with no gene match: 6. The CDR3 is 15 amino acids. The CDR3 bases are TGTGCCAGCAGTCCCATAACTAGCGGGTACAATGAGCAGTTCTTC. Protein product: CASSPITSGYNEQFF.

The chain combines TRBV30 with TRBJ1-6, with TRBD1 identical over 7 bases. V dropped 2 bases and J dropped 2; count of bases not matched to a gene: 12. Germline-derived CDR1 and CDR2 are GTSNPN and SVGIG (reference sequence). The CDR3 has 18 amino acids. CDR3 DNA sequence: TGTGCCTGGAGTTACCTAGCCGGGACAGAAGCCTATAATTCACCCCTCCACTTT. This gives the protein CAWSYLAGTEAYNSPLHF. The full variable domain, rest sourced from reference TRBV30 and TRBJ1-6, is SQTIHQWPATLVQPVGSPLSLECTVEGTSNPNLYWYRQAAGRGLQLLFYSVGIGQISSEVPQNLSASRPQDRQFILSSKKLLLSDSGFYLCAWSYLAGTEAYNSPLHFGNGTRLTVT.

The J gene is TRBJ2-6, the V gene TRBV28; D is perhaps TRBD2 (5 bases). Deletions cut 5 bases from V and 0 bases from J, with 14 bases between. The length of the CDR3 is 17 residues. Germline V CDR1 and CDR2: MDHEN, SYDVKM. CDR3 sequence: CASSRQDRGSGANVLTF. CDR3 coding DNA: TGTGCCAGCAGTAGACAAGACCGGGGCTCTGGGGCCAACGTCCTGACTTTC.

This clone was observed once. This rearrangement joins TRBV5-6 to TRBJ2-1; 9 nucleotides line up with TRBD2. V lost 3 bases, J lost 5 bases, and 6 bases stayed unmatched. This CDR3 is built from 15 residues. Germline values: CDR1 SGHDT, CDR2 YYEEEE. The CDR3 sequence: CASSSGGTSNNEQFF. The CDR3 DNA sequence: TGTGCCAGCAGCTCGGGAGGGACTAGCAACAATGAGCAGTTCTTC.

The J gene is TRBJ1-2, the V gene TRBV21-1; TRBD1, the table's D call, lacks a check against the DNA. TRBV21-1 is shown as a pseudogene. The CDR3 contains 17 residues. CDR3 in amino acids: CASSKVDRGRSNYGYTF. CDR3 bases: TGTGCCAGCAGCAAAGTCGACAGGGGGCGAAGTAACTATGGCTACACCTTC.